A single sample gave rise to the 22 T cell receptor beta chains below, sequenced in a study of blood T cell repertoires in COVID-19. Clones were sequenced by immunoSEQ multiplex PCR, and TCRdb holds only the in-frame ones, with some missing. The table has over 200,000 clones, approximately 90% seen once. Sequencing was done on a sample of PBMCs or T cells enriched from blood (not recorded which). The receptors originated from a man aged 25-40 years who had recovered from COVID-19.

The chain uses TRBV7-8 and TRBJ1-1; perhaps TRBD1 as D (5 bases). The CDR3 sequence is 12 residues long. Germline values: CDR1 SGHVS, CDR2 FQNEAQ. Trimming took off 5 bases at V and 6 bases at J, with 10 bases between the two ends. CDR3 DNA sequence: TGTGCCAGCAGCCAAGGGGAGGCTGAAGCTTTCTTT. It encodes CASSQGEAEAFF.

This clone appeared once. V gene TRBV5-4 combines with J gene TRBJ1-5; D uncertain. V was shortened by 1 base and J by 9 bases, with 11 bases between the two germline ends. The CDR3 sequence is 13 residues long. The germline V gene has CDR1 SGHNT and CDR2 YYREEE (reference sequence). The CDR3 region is CASSLKGRGPQHF. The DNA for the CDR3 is TGTGCCAGCAGCTTGAAAGGGAGAGGGCCCCAGCATTTT.

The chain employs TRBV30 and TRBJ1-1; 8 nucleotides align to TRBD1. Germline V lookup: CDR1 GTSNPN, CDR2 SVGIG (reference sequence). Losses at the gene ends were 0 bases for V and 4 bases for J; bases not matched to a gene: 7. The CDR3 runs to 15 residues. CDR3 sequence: CAWSVLRGRVTEAFF. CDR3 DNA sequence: TGTGCCTGGAGTGTTCTCAGGGGGCGGGTCACTGAAGCTTTCTTT.

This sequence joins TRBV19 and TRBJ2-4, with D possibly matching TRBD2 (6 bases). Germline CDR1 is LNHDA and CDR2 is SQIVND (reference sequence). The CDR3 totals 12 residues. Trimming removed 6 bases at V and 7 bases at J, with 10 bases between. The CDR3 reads CASSGGWNIQYF. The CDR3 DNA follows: TGTGCCAGTAGCGGAGGGTGGAACATTCAGTACTTC.

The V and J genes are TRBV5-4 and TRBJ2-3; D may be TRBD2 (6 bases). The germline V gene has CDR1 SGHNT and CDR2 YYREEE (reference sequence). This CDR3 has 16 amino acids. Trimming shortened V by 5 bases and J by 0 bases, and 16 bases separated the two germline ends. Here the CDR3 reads CASRLNPGASTDTQYF. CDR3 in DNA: TGTGCCAGCAGATTGAACCCGGGAGCGAGCACAGATACGCAGTATTTT. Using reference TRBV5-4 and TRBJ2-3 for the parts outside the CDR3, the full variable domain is ETGVTQSPTHLIKTRGQQVTLRCSSQSGHNTVSWYQQALGQGPQFIFQYYREEENGRGNFPPRFSGLQFPNYSSELNVNALELDDSALYLCASRLNPGASTDTQYFGPGTRLTVL.

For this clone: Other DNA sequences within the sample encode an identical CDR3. CDR3: CASSQGANTEAFF. The CDR3 DNA follows: TGTGCCAGCAGTCAGGGGGCGAACACTGAAGCTTTCTTT. The V call is TRBV7-3, the J call TRBJ1-1, with 8 bases fitting TRBD1. This CDR3 is built from 13 residues. The J segment lost 1 base and the V segment lost 6 bases, leaving 1 base of the junction unmatched. CDR1 is SGHTA and CDR2 is FQGTGA in the germline V gene.

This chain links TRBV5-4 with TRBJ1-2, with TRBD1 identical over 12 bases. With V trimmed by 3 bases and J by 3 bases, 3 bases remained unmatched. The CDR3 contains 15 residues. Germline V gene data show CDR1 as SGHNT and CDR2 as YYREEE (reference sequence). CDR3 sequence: CASSYGTGGDYGYTF. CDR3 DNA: TGTGCCAGCAGCTACGGGACAGGGGGCGACTATGGCTACACCTTC.

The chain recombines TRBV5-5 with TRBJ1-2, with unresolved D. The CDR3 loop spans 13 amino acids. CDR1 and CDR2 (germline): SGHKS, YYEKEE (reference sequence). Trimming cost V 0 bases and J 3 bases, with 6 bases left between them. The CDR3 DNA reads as TGTGCCAGCAGCTTGGTCTCAGACTATGGCTACACCTTC. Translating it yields CASSLVSDYGYTF.

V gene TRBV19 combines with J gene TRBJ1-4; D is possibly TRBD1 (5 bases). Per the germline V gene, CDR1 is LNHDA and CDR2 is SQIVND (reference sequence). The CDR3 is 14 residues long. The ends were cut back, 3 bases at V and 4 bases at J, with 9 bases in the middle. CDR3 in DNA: TGTGCCAGTAGTATGCAGGGCCTTAATGAAAAACTGTTTTTT. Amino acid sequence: CASSMQGLNEKLFF.

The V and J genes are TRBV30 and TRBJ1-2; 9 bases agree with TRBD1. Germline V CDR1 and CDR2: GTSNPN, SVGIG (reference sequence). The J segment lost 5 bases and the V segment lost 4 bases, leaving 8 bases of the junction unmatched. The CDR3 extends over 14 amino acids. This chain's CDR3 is CAWTKDRGAYGYTF. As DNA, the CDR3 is TGTGCCTGGACCAAAGACAGGGGGGCGTATGGCTACACCTTC.

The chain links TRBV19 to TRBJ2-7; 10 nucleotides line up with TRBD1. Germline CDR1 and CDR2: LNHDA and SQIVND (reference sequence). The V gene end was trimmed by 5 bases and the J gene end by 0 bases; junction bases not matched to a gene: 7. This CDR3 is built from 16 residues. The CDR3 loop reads CASSPKGDRGSYEQYF. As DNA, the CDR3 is TGTGCCAGTAGTCCAAAGGGGGACAGGGGCTCCTACGAGCAGTACTTC.

The CDR3: CASSLRGDPWSYNEQFF. CDR3 nucleotide sequence: TGTGCCAGCAGTTTACGCGGGGACCCTTGGTCCTACAATGAGCAGTTCTTC. The genes are TRBV27 and TRBJ2-1, with TRBD2 as a possible D gene (6 bases). The germline V and J ends were trimmed by 2 bases and 1 base, with 15 bases remaining between them. Per germline, CDR1 MNHEY and CDR2 SMNVEV (reference sequence). The CDR3 is made up of 17 amino acids.

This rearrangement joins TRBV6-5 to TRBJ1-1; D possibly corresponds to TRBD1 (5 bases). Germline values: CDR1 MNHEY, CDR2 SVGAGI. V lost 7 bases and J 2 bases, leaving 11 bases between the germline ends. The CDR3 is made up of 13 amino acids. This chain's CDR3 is CASTPGINTEAFF. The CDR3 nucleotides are TGTGCCAGCACCCCAGGGATTAACACTGAAGCTTTCTTT.

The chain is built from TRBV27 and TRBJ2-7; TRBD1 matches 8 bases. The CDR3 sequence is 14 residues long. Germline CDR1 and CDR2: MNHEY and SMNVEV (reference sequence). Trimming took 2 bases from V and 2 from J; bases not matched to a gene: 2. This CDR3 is CASSLRTGTYEQYF. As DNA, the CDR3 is TGTGCCAGCAGTTTACGGACAGGGACCTACGAGCAGTACTTC.

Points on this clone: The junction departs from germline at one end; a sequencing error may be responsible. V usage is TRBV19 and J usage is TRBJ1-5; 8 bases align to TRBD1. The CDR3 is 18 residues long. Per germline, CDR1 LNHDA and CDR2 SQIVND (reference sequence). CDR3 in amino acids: CASSLDRGLSYSNQPQHF. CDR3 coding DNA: TGTGCCAGTAGTCTAGACAGGGGCCTCTCCTATAGCAATCAGCCCCAGCATTTT.

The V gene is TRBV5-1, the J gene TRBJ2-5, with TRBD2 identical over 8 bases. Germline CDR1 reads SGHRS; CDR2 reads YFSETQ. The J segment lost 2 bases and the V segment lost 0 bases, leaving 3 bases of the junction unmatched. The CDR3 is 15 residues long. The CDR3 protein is CASSLGASGQETQYF. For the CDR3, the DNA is TGCGCCAGCAGCTTGGGGGCTAGCGGGCAAGAGACCCAGTACTTC.

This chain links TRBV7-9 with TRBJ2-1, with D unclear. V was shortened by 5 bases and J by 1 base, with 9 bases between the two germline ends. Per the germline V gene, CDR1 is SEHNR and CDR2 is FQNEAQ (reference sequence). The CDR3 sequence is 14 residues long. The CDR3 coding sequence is TGTGCCAGCAGCGCCGCCGGGTCCTACAATGAGCAGTTCTTC. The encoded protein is CASSAAGSYNEQFF. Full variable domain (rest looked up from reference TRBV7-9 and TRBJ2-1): DTGVSQNPRHKITKRGQNVTFRCDPISEHNRLYWYRQTLGQGPEFLTYFQNEAQLEKSRLLSDRFSAERPKGSFSTLEIQRTEQGDSAMYLCASSAAGSYNEQFFGPGTRLTVL.

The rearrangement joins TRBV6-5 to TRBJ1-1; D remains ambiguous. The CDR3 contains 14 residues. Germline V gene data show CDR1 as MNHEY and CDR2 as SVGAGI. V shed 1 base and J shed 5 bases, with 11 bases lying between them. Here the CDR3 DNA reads TGTGCCAGCAGTTACTACGTTACGGTGACTGAAGCTTTCTTT. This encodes CASSYYVTVTEAFF.

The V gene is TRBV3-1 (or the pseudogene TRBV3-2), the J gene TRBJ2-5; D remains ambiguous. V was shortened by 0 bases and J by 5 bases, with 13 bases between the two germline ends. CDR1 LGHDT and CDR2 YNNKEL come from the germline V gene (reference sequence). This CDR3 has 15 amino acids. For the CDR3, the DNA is TGTGCCAGCAGCCAAGATCTTTCTCTCCAGGAGACCCAGTACTTC. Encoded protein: CASSQDLSLQETQYF.

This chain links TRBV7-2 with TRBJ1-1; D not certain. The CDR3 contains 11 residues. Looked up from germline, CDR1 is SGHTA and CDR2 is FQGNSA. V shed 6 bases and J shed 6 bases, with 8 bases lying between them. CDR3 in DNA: TGTGCCAGCAGTGGGAGATCTGAAGCTTTCTTT. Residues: CASSGRSEAFF. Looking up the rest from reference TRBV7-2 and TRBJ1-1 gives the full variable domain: GAGVSQSPSNKVTEKGKDVELRCDPISGHTALYWYRQSLGQGLEFLIYFQGNSAPDKSGLPSDRFSAERTGGSVSTLTIQRTQQEDSAVYLCASSGRSEAFFGQGTRLTVV.

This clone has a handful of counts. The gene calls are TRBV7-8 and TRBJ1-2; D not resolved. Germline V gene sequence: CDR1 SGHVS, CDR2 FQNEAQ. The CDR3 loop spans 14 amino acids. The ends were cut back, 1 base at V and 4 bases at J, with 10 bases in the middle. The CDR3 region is CASSLGEMGYGYTF. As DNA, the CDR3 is TGTGCCAGCAGCTTAGGGGAGATGGGCTATGGCTACACCTTC.

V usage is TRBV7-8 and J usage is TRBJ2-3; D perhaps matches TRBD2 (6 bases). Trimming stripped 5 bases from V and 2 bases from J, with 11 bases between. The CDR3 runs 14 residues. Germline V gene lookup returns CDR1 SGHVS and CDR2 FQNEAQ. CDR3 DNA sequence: TGTGCCAGCAGCCGGGACTGGGACACAGATACGCAGTATTTT. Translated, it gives CASSRDWDTDTQYF.